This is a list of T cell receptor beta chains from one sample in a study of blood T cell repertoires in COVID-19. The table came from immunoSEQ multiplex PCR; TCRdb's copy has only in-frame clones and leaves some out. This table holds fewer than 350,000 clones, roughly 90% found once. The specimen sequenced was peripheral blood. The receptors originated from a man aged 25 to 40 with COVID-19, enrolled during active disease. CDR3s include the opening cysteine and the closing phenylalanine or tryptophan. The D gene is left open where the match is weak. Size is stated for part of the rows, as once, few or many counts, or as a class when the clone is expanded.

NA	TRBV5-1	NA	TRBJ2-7	CASSLLGPDRGEQYF	TGCGCCAGCAGCTTGTTAGGGCCCGACCGGGGCGAGCAGTACTTC
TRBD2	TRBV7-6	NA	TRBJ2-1	CASSLDLAGGPDNEQFF	TGTGCCAGCAGCTTAGACCTAGCGGGGGGGCCGGACAATGAGCAGTTCTTC
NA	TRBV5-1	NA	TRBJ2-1	CASSRSRGTAYNEQFF	TGCGCCAGCAGCAGGAGCCGCGGGACCGCCTACAATGAGCAGTTCTTC
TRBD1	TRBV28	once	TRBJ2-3	CASSAPGTGTSTDTQYF	TGTGCCAGCAGTGCACCCGGGACAGGGACTAGCACAGATACGCAGTATTTT
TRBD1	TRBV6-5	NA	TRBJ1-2	CASSYSRQGSYGYTF	TGTGCCAGCAGTTACTCGAGACAGGGCAGCTATGGCTACACCTTC
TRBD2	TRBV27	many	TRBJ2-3	CASSRGTSGGSSTDTQYF	TGTGCCAGCAGTCGGGGGACTAGCGGGGGCTCTAGCACAGATACGCAGTATTTT
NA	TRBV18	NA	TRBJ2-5	CASSPTEGSETQYF	TGTGCCAGCTCACCAACGGAGGGATCAGAGACCCAGTACTTC
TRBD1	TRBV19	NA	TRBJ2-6	CASSIDAPGTGVIPGANVLTF	TGTGCCAGTAGTATAGATGCCCCCGGGACAGGGGTAATTCCTGGGGCCAACGTCCTGACTTTC
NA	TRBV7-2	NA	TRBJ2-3	CASSRRRQGPDTQYF	TGTGCCAGCAGCCGCCGACGTCAGGGTCCAGATACGCAGTATTTT
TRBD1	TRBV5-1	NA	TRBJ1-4	CASSIRQGASEKLFF	TGCGCCAGCAGCATTAGACAGGGGGCGAGTGAAAAACTGTTTTTT
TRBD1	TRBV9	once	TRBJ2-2	CASSATGGAHTGELFF	TGTGCCAGCAGCGCTACAGGGGGCGCCCACACCGGGGAGCTGTTTTTT
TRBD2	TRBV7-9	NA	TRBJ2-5	CASSFPVAGTSGIKETQYF	TGTGCCAGCAGTTTTCCGGTGGCCGGGACTAGCGGGATCAAAGAGACCCAGTACTTC
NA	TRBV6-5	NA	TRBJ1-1	CASRRIQNTEAFF	TGTGCCAGCAGGCGGATCCAGAACACTGAAGCTTTCTTT
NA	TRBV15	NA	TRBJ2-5	CATSTYRVGAQETQYF	TGTGCCACCAGCACTTACAGGGTAGGGGCCCAAGAGACCCAGTACTTC
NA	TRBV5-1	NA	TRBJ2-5	CASSSTLAAYGETQYF	TGCGCCAGCAGCTCTACCTTAGCGGCGTACGGTGAGACCCAGTACTTC
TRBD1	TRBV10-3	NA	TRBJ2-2	CAINPGQGAGNTGELFF	TGTGCCATCAACCCGGGACAGGGGGCTGGGAACACCGGGGAGCTGTTTTTT
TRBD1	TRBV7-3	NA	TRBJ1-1	CASSPPGGLEAFF	TGTGCCAGCAGCCCCCCAGGGGGGCTTGAAGCTTTCTTT
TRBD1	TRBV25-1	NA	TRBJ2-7	CASSAIPGQGSYEQYF	TGTGCCAGCAGTGCAATACCGGGACAGGGCTCCTACGAGCAGTACTTC
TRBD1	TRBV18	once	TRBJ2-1	CASSPGQGASEQFF	TGTGCCAGCTCACCAGGTCAGGGGGCAAGTGAGCAGTTCTTC
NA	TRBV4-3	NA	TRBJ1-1	CASSQDWGGNTEAFF	TGCGCCAGCAGCCAAGATTGGGGCGGGAACACTGAAGCTTTCTTT
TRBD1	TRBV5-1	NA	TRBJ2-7	CASSPGQGHEQYF	TGCGCCAGCAGCCCGGGACAGGGACACGAGCAGTACTTC
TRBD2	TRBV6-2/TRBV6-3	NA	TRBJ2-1	CASSYGIAGRLSSYNEQFF	TGTGCCAGCAGTTACGGGATAGCGGGCCGACTAAGCTCCTACAATGAGCAGTTCTTC
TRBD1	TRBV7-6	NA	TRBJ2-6	CASSSRDSASGANVLTF	TGTGCCAGCAGCTCCCGGGACAGCGCCTCTGGGGCCAACGTCCTGACTTTC
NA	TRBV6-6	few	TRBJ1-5	CASSSPSIRGDQPQHF	TGTGCCAGCAGTTCCCCGTCCATCAGGGGAGATCAGCCCCAGCATTTT
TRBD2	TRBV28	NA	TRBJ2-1	CASSFGGSGNYNEQFF	TGTGCCAGCAGTTTCGGGGGTAGCGGGAACTACAATGAGCAGTTCTTC
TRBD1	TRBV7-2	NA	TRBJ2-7	CASSLLGQGDEQYF	TGTGCCAGCAGCTTACTGGGACAGGGCGACGAGCAGTACTTC
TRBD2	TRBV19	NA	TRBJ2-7	CASSGLAGGEQYF	TGTGCCAGTAGCGGACTAGCGGGAGGCGAGCAGTACTTC
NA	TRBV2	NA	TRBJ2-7	CASRRDGIYEQYF	TGTGCCAGCAGGCGGGACGGAATCTACGAGCAGTACTTC
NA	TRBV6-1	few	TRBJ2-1	CASSEARGNEQFF	TGTGCCAGCAGTGAAGCGAGGGGGAATGAGCAGTTCTTC
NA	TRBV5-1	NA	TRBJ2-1	CASTFGQLYNEQFF	TGCGCCAGCACCTTCGGACAGCTCTACAATGAGCAGTTCTTC
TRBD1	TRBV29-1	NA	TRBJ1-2	CSASLRQGIDGYTF	TGCAGCGCCTCCCTCCGACAGGGGATCGATGGCTACACCTTC
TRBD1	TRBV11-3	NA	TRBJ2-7	CASSLGTGLNYEQYF	TGTGCCAGCAGCTTAGGGACAGGACTTAACTACGAGCAGTACTTC
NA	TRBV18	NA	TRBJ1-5	CASSPNDGWTDSNQPQHF	TGTGCCAGCTCACCTAATGACGGCTGGACAGATAGCAATCAGCCCCAGCATTTT
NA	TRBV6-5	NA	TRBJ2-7	CASTQGREQYF	TGTGCCAGCACCCAGGGAAGGGAGCAGTACTTC
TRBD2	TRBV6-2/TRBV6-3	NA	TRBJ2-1	CASSLMSGGFNEQFF	TGTGCCAGCAGTCTCATGAGCGGGGGATTCAATGAGCAGTTCTTC
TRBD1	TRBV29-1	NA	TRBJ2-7	CSVTDRGDEQYF	TGCAGCGTCACGGACAGGGGAGACGAGCAGTACTTC
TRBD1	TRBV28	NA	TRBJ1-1	CASARGGAGLNTEAFF	TGTGCCAGCGCCCGAGGGGGCGCGGGGTTGAACACTGAAGCTTTCTTT
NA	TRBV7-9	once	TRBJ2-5	CAGRQKEETQYF	TGTGCCGGACGACAGAAGGAGGAGACCCAGTACTTC
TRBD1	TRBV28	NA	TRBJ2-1	CASSPRTGIQGNEQFF	TGTGCCAGCAGTCCCCGGACAGGCATTCAAGGGAATGAGCAGTTCTTC
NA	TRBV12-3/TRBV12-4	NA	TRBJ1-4	CASSLGLNEKLFF	TGTGCCAGCAGTTTAGGCCTAAATGAAAAACTGTTTTTT
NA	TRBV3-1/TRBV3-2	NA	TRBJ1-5	CASSQDELSPQHF	TGTGCCAGCAGCCAAGATGAGCTTTCGCCCCAGCATTTT
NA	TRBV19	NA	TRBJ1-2	CASSLDAKGDYGYTF	TGTGCCAGTAGCCTGGACGCCAAAGGGGACTATGGCTACACCTTC
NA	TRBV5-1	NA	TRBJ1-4	CASSLAGTSNEKLFF	TGCGCCAGCAGCTTGGCAGGCACTTCTAATGAAAAACTGTTTTTT
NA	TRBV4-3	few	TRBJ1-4	CASSHYATNEKLFF	TGCGCCAGCAGCCATTATGCAACTAATGAAAAACTGTTTTTT
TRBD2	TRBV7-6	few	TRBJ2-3	CASSLAGAGVTDTQYF	TGTGCCAGCAGCTTAGCCGGGGCGGGAGTCACAGATACGCAGTATTTT
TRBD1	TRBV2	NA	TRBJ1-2	CASRPPVDRVNGYTF	TGTGCCAGCAGGCCCCCGGTGGACAGGGTCAACGGCTACACCTTC
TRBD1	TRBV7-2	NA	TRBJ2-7	CASSLKQGDTYEQYF	TGTGCCAGCAGCCTCAAACAGGGGGATACCTACGAGCAGTACTTC
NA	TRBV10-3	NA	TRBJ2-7	CAISELSYEQYF	TGTGCCATCAGTGAGCTCTCCTACGAGCAGTACTTC
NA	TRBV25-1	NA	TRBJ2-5	CASSEQAGYQETQYF	TGTGCCAGCAGTGAACAGGCAGGGTACCAAGAGACCCAGTACTTC
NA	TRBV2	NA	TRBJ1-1	CARRGNTEAFF	TGTGCCAGACGGGGAAACACTGAAGCTTTCTTT
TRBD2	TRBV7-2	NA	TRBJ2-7	CASSASGGGYEQYF	TGTGCCAGCAGCGCTAGCGGGGGGGGCTACGAGCAGTACTTC
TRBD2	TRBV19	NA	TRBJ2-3	CASSIGTSGGFTDTQYF	TGTGCCAGTAGTATTGGGACTAGCGGGGGGTTTACAGATACGCAGTATTTT
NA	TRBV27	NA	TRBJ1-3	CASSINGGTGNTIYF	TGTGCCAGCAGTATAAACGGAGGCACTGGAAACACCATATATTTT
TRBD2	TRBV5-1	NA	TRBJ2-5	CASGEWAGGSETQYF	TGCGCCAGCGGTGAGTGGGCGGGAGGATCGGAGACCCAGTACTTC
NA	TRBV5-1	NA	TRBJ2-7	CASSLQGGEQYF	TGCGCCAGCAGCTTGCAGGGCGGCGAGCAGTACTTC
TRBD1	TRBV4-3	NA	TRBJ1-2	CASSQDLWDRGYGYTF	TGCGCCAGCAGCCAAGATCTATGGGACAGGGGCTATGGCTACACCTTC
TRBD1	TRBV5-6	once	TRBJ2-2	CASGSTGYGTGELFF	TGTGCCAGCGGTTCGACAGGGTATGGTACCGGGGAGCTGTTTTTT
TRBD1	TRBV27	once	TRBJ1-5	CASRRSNGRGRGQPQHF	TGTGCCAGCAGACGTTCCAATGGCAGGGGGCGAGGTCAGCCCCAGCATTTT